This T cell receptor beta chain emerged from a study of CD8+ T cells in alopecia areata. In the study overall: The study gave treated patients oral tofacitinib at 5 to 10 mg twice daily. The investigators scored severity in treated patients by the percentage of affected scalp area. Study-level findings and limits: Scalp lesions, especially in alopecia totalis/universalis, had higher clonality than normal scalp.

With respect to this clone: Its antigen is as yet unknown.

Sequencing used cDNA as its template, made by extracting RNA and reverse transcribing it. Sequenced by immunoSEQ multiplex PCR; TCRdb stores in-frame clones only, minus some. In the table there are about 110,000 clones, roughly 84% of which are singletons. Regarding treatment: oral pan-JAK inhibitor, 5-10 mg twice daily. Obtained from alopecia areata patients were lesional scalp punch biopsies along with peripheral blood. The sample was CD8+ T cells sorted from blood, taken at week 24, from a patient treated with tofacitinib. This clonotype was obtained from a human donor with alopecia areata.

The CDR3 DNA reads TGTGCCAGCAGCTTCCTAACAGGGAACACTGAAGCTTTCTTT. This translates into CASSFLTGNTEAFF. The chain couples TRBV7-2 to TRBJ1-1; TRBD1 might be the D (5 bases). This CDR3 region has 14 residues. V lost 3 bases and J 1 base, leaving 9 bases between the germline ends. Per the germline V gene, CDR1 is SGHTA and CDR2 is FQGNSA.